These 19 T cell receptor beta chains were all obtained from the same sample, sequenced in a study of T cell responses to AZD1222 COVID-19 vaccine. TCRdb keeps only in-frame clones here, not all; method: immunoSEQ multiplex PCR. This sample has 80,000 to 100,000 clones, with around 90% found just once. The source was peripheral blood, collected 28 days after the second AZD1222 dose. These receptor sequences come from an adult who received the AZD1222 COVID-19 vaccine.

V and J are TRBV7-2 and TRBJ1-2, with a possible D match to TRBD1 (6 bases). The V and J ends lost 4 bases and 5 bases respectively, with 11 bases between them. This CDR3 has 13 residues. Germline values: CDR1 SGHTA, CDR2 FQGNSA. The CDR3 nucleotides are TGTGCCAGCAGCTCGGACAGAAGGTATGGCTACACCTTC. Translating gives CASSSDRRYGYTF.

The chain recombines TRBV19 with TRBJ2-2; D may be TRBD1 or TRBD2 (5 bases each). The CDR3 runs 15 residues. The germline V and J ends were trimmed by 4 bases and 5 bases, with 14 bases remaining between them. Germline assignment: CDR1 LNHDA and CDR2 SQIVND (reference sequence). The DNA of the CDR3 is TGTGCCAGTAGTACAACCTGGGACGTTACCGGGGAGCTGTTTTTT. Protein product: CASSTTWDVTGELFF.

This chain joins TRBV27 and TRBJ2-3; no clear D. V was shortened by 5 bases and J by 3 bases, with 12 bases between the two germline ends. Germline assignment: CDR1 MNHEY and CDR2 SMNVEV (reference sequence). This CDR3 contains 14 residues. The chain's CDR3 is CASSPLSWTDTQYF. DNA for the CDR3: TGTGCCAGCAGTCCTCTTAGCTGGACAGATACGCAGTATTTT.

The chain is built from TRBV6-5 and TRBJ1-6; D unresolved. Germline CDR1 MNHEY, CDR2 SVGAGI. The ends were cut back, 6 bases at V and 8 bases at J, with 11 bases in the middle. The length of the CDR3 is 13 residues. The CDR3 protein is CASRYPDDSPLHF. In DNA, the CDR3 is TGTGCCAGCAGATACCCAGACGATTCACCCCTCCACTTT.

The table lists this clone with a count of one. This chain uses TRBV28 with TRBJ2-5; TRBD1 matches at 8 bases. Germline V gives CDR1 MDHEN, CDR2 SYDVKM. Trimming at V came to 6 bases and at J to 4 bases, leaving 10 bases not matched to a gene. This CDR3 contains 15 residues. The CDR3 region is CASSLGQGQRETQYF. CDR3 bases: TGTGCCAGCAGCTTAGGACAGGGTCAGAGAGAGACCCAGTACTTC. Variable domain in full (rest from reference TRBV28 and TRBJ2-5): DVKVTQSSRYLVKRTGEKVFLECVQDMDHENMFWYRQDPGLGLRLIYFSYDVKMKEKGDIPEGYSVSREKKERFSLILESASTNQTSMYLCASSLGQGQRETQYFGPGTRLLVL.

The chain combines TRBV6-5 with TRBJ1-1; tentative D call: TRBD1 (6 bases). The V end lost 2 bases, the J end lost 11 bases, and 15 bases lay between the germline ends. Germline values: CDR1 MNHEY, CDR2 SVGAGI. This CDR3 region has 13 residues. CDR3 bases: TGTGCCAGCAGTTACGAACAGGGTTTGGATGCTTTCTTT. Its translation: CASSYEQGLDAFF.

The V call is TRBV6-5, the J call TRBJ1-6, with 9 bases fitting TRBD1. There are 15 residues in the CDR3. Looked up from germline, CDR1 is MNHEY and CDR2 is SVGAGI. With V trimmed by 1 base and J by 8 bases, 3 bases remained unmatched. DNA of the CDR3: TGTGCCAGCAGTTACTTGGGGACAGGGTATTCACCCCTCCACTTT. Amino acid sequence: CASSYLGTGYSPLHF.

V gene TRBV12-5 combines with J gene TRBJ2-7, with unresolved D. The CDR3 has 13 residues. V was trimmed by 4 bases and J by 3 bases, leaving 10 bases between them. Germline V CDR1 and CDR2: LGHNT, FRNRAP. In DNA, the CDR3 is TGTGCTAGTGGTTCCACCATTATCTACGAGCAGTACTTC. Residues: CASGSTIIYEQYF. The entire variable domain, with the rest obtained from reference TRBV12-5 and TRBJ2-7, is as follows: DARVTQTPRHKVTEMGQEVTMRCQPILGHNTVFWYRQTMMQGLELLAYFRNRAPLDDSGMPKDRFSAEMPDATLATLKIQPSEPRDSAVYFCASGSTIIYEQYFGPGTRLTVT.

CDR3 coding DNA: TGCAGCGTTGATCGGGAGAATATGAACACTGAAGCTTTCTTT. It encodes CSVDRENMNTEAFF. The chain uses TRBV29-1 and TRBJ1-1; D not certain. V was pared by 3 bases and J by 0 bases, with 11 bases between. The CDR3 consists of 14 residues. Germline V gene lookup returns CDR1 SQVTM and CDR2 ANQGSEA. Filled out from reference TRBV29-1 and TRBJ1-1, the complete variable domain reads SAVISQKPSRDICQRGTSLTIQCQVDSQVTMMFWYRQQPGQSLTLIATANQGSEATYESGFVIDKFPISRPNLTFSTLTVSNMSPEDSSIYLCSVDRENMNTEAFFGQGTRLTVV.

CDR3 bases: TGTGCCACCAGCAGGGGGACAGGGATGGACACTGAAGCTTTCTTT. As protein: CATSRGTGMDTEAFF. The chain uses TRBV15 and TRBJ1-1; 9 bases line up with TRBD1. In germline, CDR1 is LNHNV, CDR2 YYDKDF (reference sequence). The CDR3 is 15 amino acids. After removal of 3 bases from V and 3 bases from J, the junction contained 5 bases not matched to a gene.

CDR3 coding DNA: TGTGCCACCCTCCCAACAGGGGGCAAGAACACCGGGGAGCTGTTTTTT. This translates into CATLPTGGKNTGELFF. This chain links TRBV10-3 with TRBJ2-2; TRBD1 agrees at 9 bases. CDR3 length equals 16 residues. The junction had 10 bases not matched to a gene; V was cut back by 10 bases and J by 1 base. Germline V gene sequence: CDR1 ENHRY, CDR2 SYGVKD.

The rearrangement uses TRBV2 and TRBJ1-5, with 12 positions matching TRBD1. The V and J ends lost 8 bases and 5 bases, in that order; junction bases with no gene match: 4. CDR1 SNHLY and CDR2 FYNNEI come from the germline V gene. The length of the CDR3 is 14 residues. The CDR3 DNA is TGTGCCAGCGGCGGGACAGGGGGCGATCAGCCCCAGCATTTT. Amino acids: CASGGTGGDQPQHF.

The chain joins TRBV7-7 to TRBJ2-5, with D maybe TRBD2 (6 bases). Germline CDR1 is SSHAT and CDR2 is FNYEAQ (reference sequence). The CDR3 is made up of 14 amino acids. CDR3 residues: CASSLPGTEETQYF. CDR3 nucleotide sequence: TGTGCTAGTTCTCTACCTGGGACTGAAGAGACCCAGTACTTC.

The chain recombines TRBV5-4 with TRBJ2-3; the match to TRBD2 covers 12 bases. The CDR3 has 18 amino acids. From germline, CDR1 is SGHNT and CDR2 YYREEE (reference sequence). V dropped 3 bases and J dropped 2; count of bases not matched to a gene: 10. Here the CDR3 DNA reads TGTGCCAGCAGCTGGCCCGAGACTAGCGGGGGAAACACAGATACGCAGTATTTT. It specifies CASSWPETSGGNTDTQYF.

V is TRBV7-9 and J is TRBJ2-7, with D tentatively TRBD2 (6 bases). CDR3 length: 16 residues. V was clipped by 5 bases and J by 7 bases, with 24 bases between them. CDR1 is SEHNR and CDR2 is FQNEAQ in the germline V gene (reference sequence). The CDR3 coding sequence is TGTGCCAGCAGCCGACACGGGACTGCAGGGATTGAGGAGCAGTACTTC. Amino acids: CASSRHGTAGIEEQYF.

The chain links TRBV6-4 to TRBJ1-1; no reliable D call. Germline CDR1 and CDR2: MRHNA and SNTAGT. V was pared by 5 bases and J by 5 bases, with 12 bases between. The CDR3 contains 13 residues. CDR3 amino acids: CASSRLAGTEAFF. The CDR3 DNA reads TGTGCCAGCAGTAGGCTGGCGGGGACTGAAGCTTTCTTT.

The CDR3 sequence is CASSYSGGGPTDTQYF. DNA of the CDR3: TGTGCCAGCAGTTACTCAGGGGGGGGGCCTACAGATACGCAGTATTTT. V usage is TRBV6-6 and J usage is TRBJ2-3; D is perhaps TRBD2 (7 bases). CDR3 size: 16 residues. V was shortened by 0 bases and J by 3 bases, with 13 bases between the two germline ends. The germline gives CDR1 MNHNY, CDR2 SVGAGI (reference sequence).

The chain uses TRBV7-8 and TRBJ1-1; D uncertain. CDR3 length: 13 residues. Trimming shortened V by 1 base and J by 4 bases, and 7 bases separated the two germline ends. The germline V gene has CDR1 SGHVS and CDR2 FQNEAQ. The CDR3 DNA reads TGTGCCAGCAGCTTAGTGACGAGCACTGAAGCTTTCTTT. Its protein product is CASSLVTSTEAFF.

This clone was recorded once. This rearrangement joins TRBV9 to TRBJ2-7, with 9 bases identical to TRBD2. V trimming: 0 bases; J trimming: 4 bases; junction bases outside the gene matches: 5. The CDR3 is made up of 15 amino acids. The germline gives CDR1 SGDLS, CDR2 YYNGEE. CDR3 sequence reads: CASSVGLAGPYEQYF. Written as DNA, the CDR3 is TGTGCCAGCAGCGTAGGGCTAGCGGGACCTTACGAGCAGTACTTC. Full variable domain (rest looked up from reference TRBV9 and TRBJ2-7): DSGVTQTPKHLITATGQRVTLRCSPRSGDLSVYWYQQSLDQGLQFLIQYYNGEERAKGNILERFSAQQFPDLHSELNLSSLELGDSALYFCASSVGLAGPYEQYFGPGTRLTVT.